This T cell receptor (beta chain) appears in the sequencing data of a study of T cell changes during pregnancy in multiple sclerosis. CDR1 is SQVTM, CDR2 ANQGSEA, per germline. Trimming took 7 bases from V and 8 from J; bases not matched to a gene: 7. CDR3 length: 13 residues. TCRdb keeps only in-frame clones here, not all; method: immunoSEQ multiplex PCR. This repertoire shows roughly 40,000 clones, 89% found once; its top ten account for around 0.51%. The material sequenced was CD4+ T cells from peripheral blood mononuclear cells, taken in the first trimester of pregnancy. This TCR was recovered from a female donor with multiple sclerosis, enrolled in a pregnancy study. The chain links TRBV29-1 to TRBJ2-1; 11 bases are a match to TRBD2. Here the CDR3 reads CSETSGSVHEQFF. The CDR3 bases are TGCAGCGAAACTAGCGGGAGCGTCCATGAGCAGTTCTTC.